Included here is one TCR beta chain sequence, with context. Antigen: not known. This entry belongs to a study of cytomegalovirus exposure and HLA in healthy donors. Whole-study findings and limits: Rare sequences made up most TCRs, while some public TCRs were found in many donors.

Researchers ran the PCR with 60 Vbeta and 13 Jbeta primers. Using immunoSEQ multiplex PCR, the repertoire was profiled, and TCRdb retains in-frame clones only, with some absent. The table includes roughly 230,000 clones, more than 70% detected once. Trimming took 3 bases from V and 12 from J; bases not matched to a gene: 9. Looked up from germline, CDR1 is WNHNN and CDR2 is SYGVQD (reference sequence). The CDR3 consists of 13 residues. This sequence originates from a boy younger than 18 in good health and CMV-seronegative. Source material: PBMCs. The chain uses TRBV10-1 and TRBJ1-1; 8 bases map to TRBD1. The CDR3 DNA is TGCGCCAGCAGTGAACTCAGACAGGGGCTGTCTTTCTTT. Its translation is CASSELRQGLSFF.